The rows below give T cell receptor beta chains drawn from one sample of a study of cytomegalovirus exposure and HLA in healthy donors. TCRdb keeps only in-frame clones here, not all; method: immunoSEQ multiplex PCR. The table records about 76,000 clones, approximately 80% of them present only once. Source material: PBMCs. The receptors here all came from a woman aged 40 to 50 in good health and CMV-seropositive. CDR3s include the opening cysteine and the closing phenylalanine or tryptophan. The order of the fields is clone size, J gene, D gene, V gene, CDR3 protein, CDR3 DNA. D genes are given only for firm matches. Where a row states a size, it is once, few, many or the class of an expanded clone; other rows omit it.

NA	TRBJ2-7	NA	TRBV28	CASSLETGTGISYEQYF	TGTGCCAGCAGTTTGGAGACCGGAACAGGTATTTCCTACGAGCAGTACTTC
few	TRBJ1-2	TRBD1	TRBV19	CASSIWQGAKNYGYTF	TGTGCCAGTAGTATCTGGCAGGGGGCAAAAAACTATGGCTACACCTTC
NA	TRBJ2-3	TRBD2	TRBV7-2	CASSLSGVGDTQYF	TGTGCCAGCAGCTTAAGCGGGGTGGGAGATACGCAGTATTTT
NA	TRBJ1-4	TRBD1	TRBV6-5	CASSKQPGQQSGLFF	TGTGCCAGCAGTAAACAGCCGGGACAGCAAAGTGGGCTGTTTTTT
NA	TRBJ2-7	NA	TRBV4-3	CASSQVLEGLEQYF	TGCGCCAGCAGCCAAGTACTCGAGGGTCTCGAGCAGTACTTC
once	TRBJ1-5	TRBD1	TRBV19	CASGTGGAYSNQPQHF	TGTGCCAGCGGCACAGGGGGCGCGTACAGCAATCAGCCCCAGCATTTT
NA	TRBJ1-2	TRBD1	TRBV7-2	CASSQGGSIYGYTF	TGTGCCAGCAGCCAGGGGGGTAGTATCTATGGCTACACCTTC
NA	TRBJ2-3	TRBD1	TRBV11-2	CASSFRDDRVKDTQYF	TGTGCCAGCAGCTTCCGGGATGACAGGGTAAAAGATACGCAGTATTTT
NA	TRBJ1-5	TRBD1	TRBV28	CASSFTGQGSWQPQHF	TGTGCCAGCAGTTTCACGGGACAGGGTTCCTGGCAGCCCCAGCATTTT
NA	TRBJ2-5	TRBD2	TRBV18	CASSLYSGGFQETQYF	TGTGCCAGCTCGCTCTATAGCGGGGGGTTCCAAGAGACCCAGTACTTC
NA	TRBJ2-3	NA	TRBV7-2	CASSLVWGGTDTQYF	TGTGCCAGCAGCTTAGTGTGGGGGGGCACAGATACGCAGTATTTT
NA	TRBJ1-1	NA	TRBV7-3	CASSLTVANTEAFF	TGTGCCAGCAGCTTAACGGTAGCGAACACTGAAGCTTTCTTT
NA	TRBJ2-3	NA	TRBV10-3	CASGTLRGTDTQYF	TGTGCCAGCGGGACCTTGAGAGGGACAGATACGCAGTATTTT
NA	TRBJ2-7	TRBD1	TRBV27	CASSEGQGAYEQYF	TGTGCCAGCAGCGAGGGACAGGGGGCCTACGAGCAGTACTTC
NA	TRBJ1-6	TRBD1	TRBV18	CASSRDRGTGNSPLHF	TGTGCCAGCTCACGGGACAGGGGGACGGGTAATTCACCCCTCCACTTT
NA	TRBJ1-2	NA	TRBV10-3	CAISVGPVYGYTF	TGTGCCATCAGTGTTGGGCCTGTCTATGGCTACACCTTC
NA	TRBJ1-3	NA	TRBV28	CASREVPKNTIYF	TGTGCCAGCAGGGAGGTTCCGAAAAACACCATATATTTT
once	TRBJ2-5	NA	TRBV7-2	CASSLRSRETQYF	TGTGCCAGCAGCCTAAGGAGTCGGGAGACCCAGTACTTC
NA	TRBJ1-1	TRBD1	TRBV18	CASSPFIQGDTEAFF	TGTGCCAGCTCACCCTTTATTCAGGGGGACACTGAAGCTTTCTTT
few	TRBJ2-5	TRBD1	TRBV7-2	CASRIDRGRETQYF	TGTGCCAGCAGGATCGACAGGGGGAGAGAGACCCAGTACTTC
NA	TRBJ2-7	TRBD1	TRBV6-5	CASSYYTGGSYEQYF	TGTGCCAGCAGTTACTATACAGGGGGCTCCTACGAGCAGTACTTC
NA	TRBJ1-2	TRBD1	TRBV27	CASSLTGGGYTF	TGTGCCAGCAGTCTAACAGGGGGTGGCTACACCTTC